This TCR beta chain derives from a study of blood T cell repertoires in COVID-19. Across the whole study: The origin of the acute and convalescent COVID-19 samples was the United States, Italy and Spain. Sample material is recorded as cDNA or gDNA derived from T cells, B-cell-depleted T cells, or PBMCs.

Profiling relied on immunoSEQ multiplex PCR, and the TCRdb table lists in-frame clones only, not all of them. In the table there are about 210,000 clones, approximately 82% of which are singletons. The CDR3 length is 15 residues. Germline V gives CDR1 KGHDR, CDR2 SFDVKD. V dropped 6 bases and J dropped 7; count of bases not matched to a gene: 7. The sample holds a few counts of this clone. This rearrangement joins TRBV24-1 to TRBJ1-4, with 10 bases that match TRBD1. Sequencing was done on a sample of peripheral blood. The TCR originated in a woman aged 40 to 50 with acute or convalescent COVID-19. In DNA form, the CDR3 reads TGTGCCACCAGTCCCCGGACAGGGGGGGGTGAAAAACTGTTTTTT. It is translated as CATSPRTGGGEKLFF.